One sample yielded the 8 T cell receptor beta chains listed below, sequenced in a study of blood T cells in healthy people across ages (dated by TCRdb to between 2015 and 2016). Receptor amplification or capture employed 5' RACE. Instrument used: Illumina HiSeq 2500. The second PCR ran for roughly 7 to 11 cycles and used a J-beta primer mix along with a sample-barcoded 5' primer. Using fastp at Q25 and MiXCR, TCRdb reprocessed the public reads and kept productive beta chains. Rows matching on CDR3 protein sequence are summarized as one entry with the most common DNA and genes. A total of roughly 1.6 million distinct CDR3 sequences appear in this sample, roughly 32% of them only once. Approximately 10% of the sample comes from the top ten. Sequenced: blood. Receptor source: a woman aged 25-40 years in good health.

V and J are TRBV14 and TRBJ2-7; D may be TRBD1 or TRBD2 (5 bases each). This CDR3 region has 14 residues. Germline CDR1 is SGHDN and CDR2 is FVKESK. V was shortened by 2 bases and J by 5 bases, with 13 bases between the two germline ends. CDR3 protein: CASSQRDGFDEQYF. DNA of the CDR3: TGTGCCAGCAGCCAAAGGGACGGTTTTGACGAGCAGTACTTC. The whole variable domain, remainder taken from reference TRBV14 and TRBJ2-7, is EAGVTQFPSHSVIEKGQTVTLRCDPISGHDNLYWYRRVMGKEIKFLLHFVKESKQDESGMPNNRFLAERTGGTYSTLKVQPAELEDSGVYFCASSQRDGFDEQYFGPGTRLTVT.

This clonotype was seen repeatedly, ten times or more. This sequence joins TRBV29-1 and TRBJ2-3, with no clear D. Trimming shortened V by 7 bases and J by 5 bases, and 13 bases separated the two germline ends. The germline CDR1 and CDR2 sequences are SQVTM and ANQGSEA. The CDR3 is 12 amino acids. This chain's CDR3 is CSAEGDRDTQYF. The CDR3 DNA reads TGCAGCGCAGAAGGCGATAGAGATACGCAGTATTTT.

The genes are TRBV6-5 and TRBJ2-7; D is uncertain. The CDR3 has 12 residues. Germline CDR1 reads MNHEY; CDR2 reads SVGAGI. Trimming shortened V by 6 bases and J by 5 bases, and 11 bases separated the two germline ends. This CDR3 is CASRDRQDEQYF. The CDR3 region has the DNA TGTGCCAGCAGAGACCGACAAGACGAGCAGTACTTC.

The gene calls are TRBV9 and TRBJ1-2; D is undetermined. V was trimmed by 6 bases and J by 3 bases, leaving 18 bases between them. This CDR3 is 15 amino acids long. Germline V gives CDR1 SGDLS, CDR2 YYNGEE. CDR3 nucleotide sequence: TGTGCCAGCACCGGGGAAGGGCGGACTCACTATGGCTACACCTTC. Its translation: CASTGEGRTHYGYTF.

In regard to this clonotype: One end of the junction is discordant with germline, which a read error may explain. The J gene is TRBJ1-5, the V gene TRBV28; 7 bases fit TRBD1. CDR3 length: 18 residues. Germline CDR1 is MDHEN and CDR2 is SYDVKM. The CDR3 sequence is CASSLPGGGMISNRPQHF. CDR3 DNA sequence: TGTGCCAGCAGTTTACCAGGGGGGGGTATGATAAGCAATCGGCCCCAGCATTTT.

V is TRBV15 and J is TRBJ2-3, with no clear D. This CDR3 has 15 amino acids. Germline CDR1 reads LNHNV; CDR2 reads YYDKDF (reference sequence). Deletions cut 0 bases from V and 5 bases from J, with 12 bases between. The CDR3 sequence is CATSRDERLQDTQYF. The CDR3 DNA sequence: TGTGCCACCAGCAGAGACGAGAGGCTCCAAGATACGCAGTATTTT.

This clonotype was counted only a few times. CDR3 sequence: CASSLLGNNSPLHF. In nucleotides, the CDR3 is TGTGCCAGCAGCCTCCTGGGGAATAATTCACCCCTCCACTTT. V and J are TRBV7-2 and TRBJ1-6; D gene uncertain. Trimming removed 5 bases at V and 5 bases at J, with 10 bases between. CDR3 size: 14 residues. CDR1 and CDR2 from the germline V gene are SGHTA and FQGNSA.

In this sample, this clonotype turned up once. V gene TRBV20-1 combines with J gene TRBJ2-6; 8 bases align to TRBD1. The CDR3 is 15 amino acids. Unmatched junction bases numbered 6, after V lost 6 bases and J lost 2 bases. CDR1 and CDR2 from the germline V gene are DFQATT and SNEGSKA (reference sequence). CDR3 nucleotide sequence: TGCAGTGCCAGGGGGCAAGTAACTGGGGCCAACGTCCTGACTTTC. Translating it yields CSARGQVTGANVLTF.